The 31 T cell receptor beta chains below all came from one sample that was sequenced in a study of T cell responses to AZD1222 COVID-19 vaccine. TCRdb's table, derived via immunoSEQ multiplex PCR, lists solely in-frame clones and lacks some. The table shows around 120,000 clones, with 65% to 90% occurring only once. This specimen consisted of peripheral blood, obtained on day 0 of AZD1222 vaccination. The receptors were sampled from an adult in good health.

This CDR3 reads CASSQGVSVLDTQYF. The CDR3 region has the DNA TGTGCCAGCAGCCAAGGGGTCTCAGTCCTCGATACGCAGTATTTT. This rearrangement joins TRBV3-1 (or the pseudogene TRBV3-2) to TRBJ2-3; D unresolved. There are 15 residues in the CDR3. Germline-derived CDR1 and CDR2 are LGHDT and YNNKEL (reference sequence). Between the trimmed V and J ends, which lost 1 base and 6 bases, there was a span of 14 bases.

This clone was recorded a few times. This chain uses TRBV19 with TRBJ1-1, with D possibly being TRBD1 (5 bases). The germline gives CDR1 LNHDA, CDR2 SQIVND (reference sequence). This CDR3 spans 14 amino acids. Trimming left V 5 bases short and J 3 bases short, with 13 bases between. The CDR3 nucleotides are TGTGCCAGTAGTCCCCAGCGGGGGGACACTGAAGCTTTCTTT. Protein: CASSPQRGDTEAFF.

The genes are TRBV10-3 and TRBJ2-2; no clear D. This CDR3 is built from 16 residues. Germline CDR1 is ENHRY and CDR2 is SYGVKD. Trimming stripped 0 bases from V and 1 base from J, with 9 bases between. CDR3: CAISESSRRNTGELFF. Here the CDR3 DNA reads TGTGCCATCAGTGAGTCGTCCCGGAGGAACACCGGGGAGCTGTTTTTT.

This clone was seen a single time. This chain uses TRBV4-1 with TRBJ1-4; a weak D match, TRBD1 (5 bases). The germline V gene encodes CDR1 MGHRA and CDR2 YSYEKL. CDR3 length: 15 residues. V shed 4 bases and J shed 7 bases, with 16 bases lying between them. CDR3 DNA sequence: TGCGCCAGCAGCCGGTATTGGACATCCGCTGAAAAACTGTTTTTT. It translates to CASSRYWTSAEKLFF.

CDR3 DNA sequence: TGTGCCAGCAGCCCACTCGTGCGGGGGGGTGGAGATACGCAGTATTTT. Its protein is CASSPLVRGGGDTQYF. The chain carries TRBV13 and TRBJ2-3; 9 positions agree with TRBD2. V gave up 5 bases and J gave up 5 bases; unmatched junction bases: 11. CDR1 is PRHDT and CDR2 is FYEKMQ in the germline V gene (reference sequence). CDR3 length equals 16 residues.

The count of this clone is one. The DNA of the CDR3 is TGTGCCAGCAGCAAAGGGCACCCTACCCACCAGCCCCAGCATTTT. It yields the protein CASSKGHPTHQPQHF. The V gene is TRBV21-1, the J gene TRBJ1-5. TRBV21-1 is a pseudogene. The CDR3 covers 15 residues.

The chain uses TRBV27 and TRBJ1-2; a possible D gene is TRBD1 (5 bases). With 5 bases removed from V and 4 bases from J, the gap between germline ends came to 11 bases. The germline V gene has CDR1 MNHEY and CDR2 SMNVEV (reference sequence). This CDR3 spans 13 amino acids. The CDR3: CASSPDSSYGYTF. Here the CDR3 DNA reads TGTGCCAGCAGTCCCGACAGTTCCTATGGCTACACCTTC.

The V and J genes are TRBV27 and TRBJ2-1, with D possibly TRBD2 on 5 matching bases. Germline V gene lookup returns CDR1 MNHEY and CDR2 SMNVEV (reference sequence). The CDR3 is made up of 15 amino acids. V was shortened by 4 bases and J by 2 bases, with 12 bases between the two germline ends. This CDR3 is CASSSSGSAYNEQFF. CDR3 in DNA: TGTGCCAGCAGTTCCTCGGGATCGGCCTACAATGAGCAGTTCTTC.

The V gene is TRBV29-1, the J gene TRBJ2-3; D unclear. Trimming pared 5 bases from V and 6 bases from J, leaving 9 bases between. The CDR3 loop spans 11 amino acids. Germline-derived CDR1 and CDR2 are SQVTM and ANQGSEA. The CDR3 region has the DNA TGCAGCGTTTCTTATACGGATACGCAGTATTTT. Its translation: CSVSYTDTQYF.

The chain links TRBV10-1 to TRBJ2-1; D may be TRBD2 (7 bases). The CDR3 spans 15 residues. Germline values: CDR1 WNHNN, CDR2 SYGVQD (reference sequence). The V gene lost 3 bases and the J gene lost 8 bases, with 17 bases spanning the gap. The CDR3: CASSELGGRFHEQFF. In DNA form, the CDR3 reads TGCGCCAGCAGTGAACTGGGGGGGCGTTTCCATGAGCAGTTCTTC.

The chain carries TRBV2 and TRBJ1-3, with D possibly TRBD1 on 5 matching bases. Germline V gives CDR1 SNHLY, CDR2 FYNNEI. V lost 7 bases and J lost 0, with 10 bases in between. This CDR3 comprises 14 residues. CDR3 loop: CASMRGTSGNTIYF. DNA for the CDR3: TGTGCCAGCATGCGGGGGACCTCTGGAAACACCATATATTTT. Supplemented by reference TRBV2 and TRBJ1-3, the full variable domain reads EPEVTQTPSHQVTQMGQEVILRCVPISNHLYFYWYRQILGQKVEFLVSFYNNEISEKSEIFDDQFSVERPDGSNFTLKIRSTKLEDSAMYFCASMRGTSGNTIYFGEGSWLTVV.

As for this clone: This sample also contains other DNA sequences that code for the same CDR3. This rearrangement joins TRBV15 to TRBJ2-1, with 13 bases identical to TRBD2. Germline V gene data show CDR1 as LNHNV and CDR2 as YYDKDF (reference sequence). V shed 4 bases, J shed 5 bases, and the junction held 8 bases outside the gene matches. The CDR3 spans 17 residues. In DNA form, the CDR3 reads TGTGCCACCAGCATACCGGGACTAGCGGGGCCTCACAATGAGCAGTTCTTC. Translation: CATSIPGLAGPHNEQFF.

The rearrangement uses TRBV19 and TRBJ2-1; 7 bases are shared with TRBD2. CDR1 and CDR2 from the germline V gene are LNHDA and SQIVND (reference sequence). CDR3 size: 14 residues. V shed 9 bases and J 3 bases; nucleotides not matched to a gene: 8. The CDR3 DNA reads as TGTGCCAGCCAACCTAGCGGACACTACAATGAGCAGTTCTTC. It yields the protein CASQPSGHYNEQFF.

The V and J genes are TRBV27 and TRBJ1-2; 10 nucleotides agree with TRBD1. The junction had 5 bases not matched to a gene; V was cut back by 5 bases and J by 5 bases. The CDR3 has 14 amino acids. CDR1 is MNHEY, CDR2 SMNVEV, per germline (reference sequence). The chain's CDR3 is CASSPSDRGYGYTF. CDR3 nucleotides: TGTGCCAGCAGTCCCTCGGACAGGGGGTATGGCTACACCTTC.

The chain combines TRBV28 with TRBJ2-1; 9 bases line up with TRBD2. This CDR3 is 16 amino acids long. Germline V gives CDR1 MDHEN, CDR2 SYDVKM. V lost 8 bases to trimming and J lost 1 base; unmatched junction nucleotides: 9. CDR3 DNA: TGTGCCAGCGTGCTAGCGGGACCTTCATCCTACAATGAGCAGTTCTTC. Amino acid sequence: CASVLAGPSSYNEQFF. Filled out from reference TRBV28 and TRBJ2-1, the complete variable domain reads DVKVTQSSRYLVKRTGEKVFLECVQDMDHENMFWYRQDPGLGLRLIYFSYDVKMKEKGDIPEGYSVSREKKERFSLILESASTNQTSMYLCASVLAGPSSYNEQFFGPGTRLTVL.

The chain uses TRBV6-5 and TRBJ2-2, with a possible D match to TRBD2 (6 bases). Germline V gene lookup returns CDR1 MNHEY and CDR2 SVGAGI. The CDR3 runs 15 residues. V lost 10 bases to trimming and J lost 3 bases, with 18 bases between them. The CDR3 DNA sequence: TGTGCCACCCGGCGCGGGGCCGGCGACACCGGGGAGCTGTTTTTT. Amino acids: CATRRGAGDTGELFF.

The gene calls are TRBV7-9 and TRBJ2-7; TRBD2 matches 9 bases. The CDR3 loop spans 17 amino acids. With 2 bases clipped from V and 3 bases from J, the junction kept 11 bases outside the gene matches. Germline V lookup: CDR1 SEHNR, CDR2 FQNEAQ (reference sequence). The DNA of the CDR3 is TGTGCCAGCAGCTTATATAAGGGCGGGAGGGCCCTCTACGAGCAGTACTTC. It specifies CASSLYKGGRALYEQYF.

The genes are TRBV7-8 and TRBJ2-3; the D gene is possibly TRBD2 (6 bases). V lost 8 bases and J lost 4, with 16 bases in between. Germline V lookup: CDR1 SGHVS, CDR2 FQNEAQ. The CDR3 runs 14 residues. The CDR3 bases are TGTGCCAGCCCCGGGGTACTAGCTCCAGATACGCAGTATTTT. Its translation is CASPGVLAPDTQYF.

The chain links TRBV7-3 to TRBJ2-7; no reliable D call. The CDR3 totals 14 residues. The V and J ends lost 1 base and 2 bases respectively, with 9 bases between them. Germline loops: CDR1 SGHTA, CDR2 FQGTGA. In DNA form, the CDR3 reads TGTGCCAGCAGCTTAAAGTCAGGTCCCTACGAGCAGTACTTC. Protein product: CASSLKSGPYEQYF.

The genes are TRBV13 and TRBJ2-7, with TRBD1 identical over 7 bases. The V and J ends lost 5 bases and 7 bases, in that order; junction bases with no gene match: 11. CDR3 length: 14 residues. CDR1 and CDR2 (germline): PRHDT, FYEKMQ (reference sequence). CDR3 residues: CASSHGQATGEQYF. The CDR3 DNA sequence: TGTGCCAGCAGCCATGGACAGGCTACGGGAGAGCAGTACTTC.

The chain joins TRBV19 to TRBJ1-1, with a weak D call TRBD1 (5 bases). Per germline, CDR1 LNHDA and CDR2 SQIVND (reference sequence). The V gene lost 3 bases and the J gene lost 8 bases, with 19 bases spanning the gap. CDR3 length equals 15 residues. CDR3 loop: CASSMGRGGSVEAFF. Written as DNA, the CDR3 is TGTGCCAGTAGTATGGGGAGGGGAGGTTCTGTCGAAGCTTTCTTT.

The gene calls are TRBV3-1 (or the pseudogene TRBV3-2) and TRBJ2-7; the match to TRBD1 covers 7 bases. Germline lookup yields CDR1 LGHDT and CDR2 YNNKEL (reference sequence). This CDR3 has 14 amino acids. The V gene end was trimmed by 5 bases and the J gene end by 4 bases; junction bases not matched to a gene: 8. The CDR3 nucleotides read TGTGCCAGCAGCGGGGCGACAGGGCCGTACGAGCAGTACTTC. Amino acid sequence: CASSGATGPYEQYF.

The CDR3 DNA follows: TGTGCCAGCAGCTTAGCGCTTCCGGAGATACCCTACGAGCAGTACTTC. It specifies CASSLALPEIPYEQYF. The rearrangement links TRBV7-2 to TRBJ2-7; D uncertain. The germline gives CDR1 SGHTA, CDR2 FQGNSA. The CDR3 sequence is 16 residues long. The V end lost 0 bases, the J end lost 2 bases, and 14 bases lay between the germline ends.

The chain joins TRBV18 to TRBJ2-2, with D hard to call. Germline V CDR1 and CDR2: KGHSH, LQKENI. The CDR3 covers 13 residues. Trimming stripped 2 bases from V and 4 bases from J, with 5 bases between. DNA for the CDR3: TGTGCCAGCTCACCAGGGCCCACCGGGGAGCTGTTTTTT. This translates into CASSPGPTGELFF. The variable domain in full, completed from reference TRBV18 and TRBJ2-2, reads NAGVMQNPRHLVRRRGQEARLRCSPMKGHSHVYWYRQLPEEGLKFMVYLQKENIIDESGMPKERFSAEFPKEGPSILRIQQVVRGDSAAYFCASSPGPTGELFFGEGSRLTVL.

V is TRBV6-1 and J is TRBJ1-4, with 8 bases fitting TRBD1. The CDR3 contains 19 residues. V lost 2 bases to trimming and J lost 5 bases; unmatched junction nucleotides: 16. Germline CDR1 MNHNS, CDR2 SASEGT. DNA for the CDR3: TGTGCCAGCAGTGAACAACCCAAAGCCCAAACAGGGGGGAATGAAAAACTGTTTTTT. Its translation: CASSEQPKAQTGGNEKLFF.

This clone was seen a single time. The CDR3 nucleotides are TGCGCCAGCAGCGAGGGACAAAGCTCTGGGGCCAACGTCCTGACTTTC. Translation: CASSEGQSSGANVLTF. V usage is TRBV5-1 and J usage is TRBJ2-6; a weak D match, TRBD1 (6 bases). This CDR3 has 16 amino acids. CDR1 and CDR2 (germline): SGHRS, YFSETQ. V lost 4 bases and J 0 bases, leaving 11 bases between the germline ends.

The rearrangement uses TRBV13 and TRBJ1-2, with D unclear. V lost 4 bases to trimming and J lost 2 bases, with 8 bases between them. The CDR3 consists of 13 residues. Germline loops: CDR1 PRHDT, CDR2 FYEKMQ (reference sequence). The chain's CDR3 is CASSSNRNYGYTF. CDR3 sequence (DNA): TGTGCCAGCAGCTCAAACAGAAACTATGGCTACACCTTC.

J is TRBJ2-7 and V is TRBV19, with 7 bases lining up with TRBD2. The CDR3 sequence is 14 residues long. From germline, CDR1 is LNHDA and CDR2 SQIVND (reference sequence). Trimming removed 3 bases from V and 6 bases from J; junction bases left unmatched: 8. The CDR3 here is CASSIGRESREQYF. CDR3 sequence (DNA): TGTGCCAGTAGTATCGGGCGGGAGTCCCGCGAGCAGTACTTC. Complete variable domain (other parts from reference TRBV19 and TRBJ2-7): DGGITQSPKYLFRKEGQNVTLSCEQNLNHDAMYWYRQDPGQGLRLIYYSQIVNDFQKGDIAEGYSVSREKKESFPLTVTSAQKNPTAFYLCASSIGRESREQYFGPGTRLTVT.

This chain links TRBV29-1 with TRBJ2-5, with 7 positions matching TRBD2. Germline V lookup: CDR1 SQVTM, CDR2 ANQGSEA. This CDR3 comprises 11 residues. V lost 8 bases and J lost 7; bases outside the gene matches: 7. CDR3: CSPRTGGTQYF. CDR3 bases: TGCAGCCCTCGTACGGGGGGGACCCAGTACTTC.

This clone has a single count. The chain uses TRBV6-5 and TRBJ1-2; D is possibly TRBD1 (5 bases). There are 15 residues in the CDR3. Trimming removed 0 bases from V and 6 bases from J, with 14 bases in between. The germline gives CDR1 MNHEY, CDR2 SVGAGI. CDR3 DNA: TGTGCCAGCAGTTACTCGGTCAATACAGGTCATGGCTACACCTTC. This gives the protein CASSYSVNTGHGYTF.

The chain is built from TRBV10-3 and TRBJ1-2; D is perhaps TRBD1 (6 bases). The V end was cut by 6 bases, the J end by 3 bases, with 14 bases between. The CDR3 covers 14 residues. The germline gives CDR1 ENHRY, CDR2 SYGVKD. DNA of the CDR3: TGTGCCATCAGCATCGACAGGCAATACTATGGCTACACCTTC. This encodes CAISIDRQYYGYTF.